This entry is about one T cell receptor beta chain. This clonotype was found a few times. This clone's antigen is unknown. Base qualities were left out, and no much larger clone turns up one base away. PBMCs were isolated by Ficoll-Paque density gradient centrifugation. CDR1 is given as SGHNT and CDR2 as YENEEA, both from the germline V gene. The CDR3 spans 19 residues, from the cysteine through the phenylalanine. Only the CDR3 DNA stays, 57 bases, in frame from base 1. V has 0 bases trimmed and J has 10 bases trimmed; junction bases matching no gene number 17. This specimen belongs to a study of T-cell memory formation after mild COVID-19 (dated by TCRdb to about 2021). With respect to the entire study: TCR sequence clusters from the two donors were largely donor specific. In a couple of donors, T-cell clones that expanded and contracted after mild COVID-19 were tracked by sequencing TCRalpha and TCRbeta repertoires over time. Two young, previously healthy adult volunteers, one female and one male, were included in the cohort.

Sequenced using an Illumina NovaSeq 6000. TCRalpha and TCRbeta cDNA libraries were constructed by 5'RACE with constant-segment primers, with sample barcodes and unique molecular identifiers being introduced. Trizol reagent was used to extract RNA from every sample. Library amplification was performed in two PCR steps, and a second sample barcode and Illumina TruSeq adapters were introduced in the second step. The libraries were sequenced on an Illumina NovaSeq using 2 x 150 bp paired-end reads. As for how the authors treated the data: Reads were demultiplexed and collapsed into UMI-guided consensus sequences with migec v1.2.7. Using mixcr v2.1.11, UMI consensuses were aligned to TRA and TRB V and J templates and then assembled into clonotypes. A clonotype was counted as expanded or contracted only if both edgeR and NoisET called the change significant, with noise models trained on biological replicates. For edgeR calls, a false discovery rate-adjusted p below 0.01 and a log2 fold-change threshold of 1 were applied. As an exploratory analysis of dynamics, PCA with hierarchical clustering was applied to max-normalized trajectories of the 1000 most abundant clonotypes. The CD4 or CD8 phenotype of responding clones was assigned using the separately sequenced CD4+ and CD8+ repertoires. TCRdb reworked the public reads: Q25 trimming with fastp, MiXCR clone assembly, productive beta chains retained. Entries that share a CDR3 protein sequence are merged under the most common genes and DNA. None of the V and J calls come from the authors' own analysis; TCRdb made them. The sample table contains under 700,000 distinct CDR3 sequences; only one count was recorded for roughly 20% of them. The ten largest clonotypes hold roughly an eighth of the sample.

The full study reports these points: Clones contracting from day 15 to 85 had balanced CD4/CD8 phenotypes, while a second wave expanding from day 15 to 37 was biased towards CD4+. The second-wave clones that peaked on day 37 were not confirmed to be SARS-CoV-2 specific. Contracting CD4+ clones were located mainly in the CM and EM memory subsets, whereas CD8+ clones were found to be enriched in EMRA. Some responding clones were detected in pre-infection memory, suggesting pre-existing cross-reactive memory T cells joined the SARS-CoV-2 response. The study included only a couple of mild cases, and larger cohorts that include severe cases with pre-infection samples were judged to be necessary.

Recombination linked TRBV11-3 to TRBJ2-7; 14 middle bases align to TRBD2. The specimen was PBMCs or a T cell subset sorted from them (not recorded which). The origin of this receptor is an adult woman who had mild COVID-19 (a few samples of this study predate the infection). The sample titles of this study are shuffled in the database, so cell type and time point are left out; the donor was told from shared clones. The CDR3 reads CASSLEGATTGLAGGRQYF. The nucleotides are TGTGCCAGCAGCTTAGAAGGCGCAACCACCGGACTAGCGGGAGGCCGACAGTACTTC.